The sample holds a few counts of the clone carrying this T cell receptor beta chain. Its antigen is still unknown. These data are taken from a study of T cell repertoires in cytomegalovirus infection. Study-wide context: Public signatures in TCR beta pointed to CMV infection and matching HLA type. General study findings and limits: The study found HLA-C-restricted CMV-specific TCR beta clonotypes dominating the ex vivo response. Cumulative frequency (of public TCR beta family members) identified carriers of CMV plus the relevant HLA.

TCRdb itself ran the reads through MiXCR, one entry per CDR3 protein. The table records roughly 720,000 distinct CDR3 sequences, approximately 34% of them present only once. CDR3 length: 16 residues. Trimming cost V 1 base and J 3 bases; bases outside gene matches: 5. Germline V gene sequence: CDR1 LNHDA, CDR2 SQIVND (reference sequence). The sequencing sample was made of PBMCs. The chain carries TRBV19 and TRBJ1-5; TRBD1 matches at 8 bases. The clonotype was recovered from a human donor in good health (CMV status not recorded). Some clones in this sample may be carry-over from other donors' samples. This CDR3 is CASSIVGTGSNQPQHF. CDR3 coding DNA: TGTGCCAGTAGTATAGTTGGGACAGGCTCCAATCAGCCCCAGCATTTT.